The following is a TCR beta chain sequence with its context. What it binds is not known. The data derive from a study of cytotoxic CD8 clonotypes in ibrutinib-treated CLL. Study-wide points: Different sampling times were used for sustained-remission and progressing patients. Rising at ibrutinib response, clonality subsequently fell back toward baseline at progression.

Using immunoSEQ multiplex PCR, the repertoire was profiled, and TCRdb retains in-frame clones only, with some absent. The sample has 25,000 to 30,000 clones; 55% to 70% are singletons. This CDR3 has 12 amino acids. The germline gives CDR1 SNHLY, CDR2 FYNNEI. Trimming took 8 bases from V and 1 from J, leaving 7 bases between them. Cryopreserved PBMCs provided roughly 2 micrograms of genomic DNA for the TCR beta libraries. This specimen was PBMCs, taken after 24 months of ibrutinib treatment. The receptor was isolated from a human donor with chronic lymphocytic leukemia. This chain links TRBV2 with TRBJ2-3; no reliable D call. The CDR3 coding sequence is TGTGCCAGCCGTTCTGGCACAGATACGCAGTATTTT. This translates into CASRSGTDTQYF.